The present T cell receptor beta chain was sequenced within a study of shared clonotypes between healthy human individuals. CDR1 and CDR2 from the germline V gene are SGHDN and FVKESK. The CDR3 loop spans 12 amino acids. The V end was cut by 1 base, the J end by 10 bases, with 8 bases between. Scientists sequenced DNA from unsorted PBMC on ten immunoSEQ deep assay plates. Repertoires were generated with immunoSEQ multiplex PCR, while TCRdb's copy carries only in-frame clones and drops some. The data show about 450,000 clones, roughly three quarters seen once. The TCR was taken from a woman in her 40s in good health. Some clones in this sample may be carry-over from other donors' samples. Sequencing was performed on PBMCs. The chain uses TRBV14 and TRBJ2-1; unclear D gene. The CDR3, as DNA: TGTGCCAGCAGCCAAGTAAGACGCGAGCAGTTCTTC. Translation gives CASSQVRREQFF.